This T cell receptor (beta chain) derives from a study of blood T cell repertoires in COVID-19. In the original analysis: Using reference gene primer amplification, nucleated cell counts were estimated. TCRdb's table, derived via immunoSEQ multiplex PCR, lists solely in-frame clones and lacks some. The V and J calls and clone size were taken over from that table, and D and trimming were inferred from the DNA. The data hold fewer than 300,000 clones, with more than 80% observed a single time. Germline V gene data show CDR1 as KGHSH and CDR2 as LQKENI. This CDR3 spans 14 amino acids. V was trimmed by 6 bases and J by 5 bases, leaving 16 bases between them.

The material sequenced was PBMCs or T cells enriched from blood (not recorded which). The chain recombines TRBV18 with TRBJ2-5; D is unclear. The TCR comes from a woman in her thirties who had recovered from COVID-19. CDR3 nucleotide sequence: TGTGCCAGCTCTCGAGGCTCTGCTGGGGAGACCCAGTACTTC. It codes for CASSRGSAGETQYF.